This TCR beta chain was identified in a study of CD8 T cells in Susac syndrome. Study-wide context: Patients with Susac syndrome had blood drawn and were at that point therapy-naive, on corticosteroids, or on intravenous immunoglobulin alone. Study-level points and caveats: Susac-specific public clones numbered approximately 17 in total CD8+ repertoires (and roughly five in CD8+ TEMRA repertoires).

CDR3 size: 15 residues. Trimming stripped 7 bases from V and 2 bases from J, with 16 bases between. Note on this clonotype: The antigen is undetermined.

TCR beta from blood CD8+ and CD4+ T cells was sequenced. Random hexamers were used to reverse transcribe the RNA input (0.5 to 1 ug). TCRdb re-derived calls from the immunoSEQ multiplex PCR reads in MiXCR, one entry per CDR3 protein. The table has about 100,000 distinct CDR3 sequences, approximately 95% seen once; the top ten hold 0.25% to 0.35%. The source is a human donor with Susac syndrome. Material: CD8+ T cells from PBMCs. The genes are TRBV12-3 or TRBV12-4 and TRBJ2-3; perhaps TRBD2 as D (5 bases). CDR3 bases: TGTGCCAGCACCCTGCCGGAGGACCCCACAGATACGCAGTATTTT. Translation gives CASTLPEDPTDTQYF.